What follows is one TCR beta chain and its context. Assay: immunoSEQ multiplex PCR; the TCRdb copy retains only in-frame clones and omits some. This table holds roughly 20,000 clones, approximately 88% found once. Germline-derived CDR1 and CDR2 are SGHRS and YFSETQ. The V end lost 2 bases, the J end lost 2 bases, and 7 bases lay between the germline ends. CDR3 length: 13 amino acids. This sample stems from a study of T cell clones after liver transplantation. This receptor was obtained from a human donor who received a liver transplant. Sample: CD8+ T cells from blood, taken before liver transplant. V is TRBV5-1 and J is TRBJ1-1; no reliable D call. Written as DNA, the CDR3 is TGCGCCAGCAGCTTCCCGGGAAACACTGAAGCTTTCTTT. Translation: CASSFPGNTEAFF.